These T cell receptor beta chains were read from a single sample in a study of OX40 agonist ivuxolimab in advanced cancers. Libraries were prepared by immunoSEQ multiplex PCR; TCRdb keeps only in-frame clonotypes and omits some of them. Here the sample spans approximately 65,000 clones, around 87% being singletons. The sample consisted of CD4+ or CD8+ T cells sorted from blood, taken in a trial of the OX40 agonist ivuxolimab. All receptors come from an adult with an advanced solid tumor such as melanoma, head and neck, liver or kidney cancer. CDR3s include the opening cysteine and the closing phenylalanine or tryptophan. Fields, in order: V gene, D gene, clone size, J gene, CDR3 DNA, CDR3 protein. The D gene is left open where the match is weak. Clone size is not always given. Where it is, it says once, few, many or a class for expanded clones.

>TRBV11-2|TRBD2|-|TRBJ2-3
TGTGCCAGCAGCCTGGGGACTACCACAGATACGCAGTATTTT
CASSLGTTTDTQYF
>TRBV2|-|-|TRBJ2-3
TGTGCCGGAGAGCAGGGGAGGGTAGGCACAGATACGCAGTATTTT
CAGEQGRVGTDTQYF
>TRBV9|-|-|TRBJ1-3
TGTGCCAGCAGCGTGGGGGTAGGAAACACCATATATTTT
CASSVGVGNTIYF
>TRBV7-2|TRBD1|-|TRBJ2-3
TGTGCCAGCAGCCGCACCCCAGTGACAGGGCGCACAGATACGCAGTATTTT
CASSRTPVTGRTDTQYF
>TRBV2|-|-|TRBJ1-1
TGTGCCAGCAGTGAAAGGGTTAACACTGAAGCTTTCTTT
CASSERVNTEAFF
>TRBV7-9|-|once|TRBJ2-1
TGTGCCAGCAGCTTAGGGGGAGTCAATGAGCAGTTCTTC
CASSLGGVNEQFF
>TRBV6-6|-|-|TRBJ1-1
TGTGCCAGCACCGACCACGGGGTCACTGAAGCTTTCTTT
CASTDHGVTEAFF
>TRBV6-5|-|-|TRBJ1-2
TGTGCCAGCAGTTACGAAAGGGTGACGAATGGCTACACCTTC
CASSYERVTNGYTF
>TRBV7-6|TRBD1|-|TRBJ1-6
TGTGCCAGCAGCTTAGCAGCCAGGGGGCGATTGTCCTATAATTCACCCCTCCACTTT
CASSLAARGRLSYNSPLHF
>TRBV5-1|TRBD1|once|TRBJ1-2
TGCGCCAGCCGCCCCTGGACAGGGGATGGCTACACCTTC
CASRPWTGDGYTF
>TRBV19|-|-|TRBJ1-1
TGTGCCAGTAGTATAAGGGGGAAGGTAACTGAAGCTTTCTTT
CASSIRGKVTEAFF
>TRBV5-6|TRBD2|-|TRBJ2-7
TGTGCCAGCAGCTTGGTGCCGGGGGGGCACTACGAGCAGTACTTC
CASSLVPGGHYEQYF
>TRBV11-1|-|-|TRBJ2-5
TGTGCCAGCAGCTTAGGATTAGGGATGAGGTCGGGGGAGACCCAGTACTTC
CASSLGLGMRSGETQYF
>TRBV6-1|-|-|TRBJ1-2
TGTGCCAGCAGTGAATTATCAGGGGACTATGGCTACACCTTC
CASSELSGDYGYTF
>TRBV12-5|-|-|TRBJ1-1
TGTGCTAGTGGTTTGGACAGAGGGACTGAAGCTTTCTTT
CASGLDRGTEAFF
>TRBV5-1|-|-|TRBJ1-1
TGCGCCAGCAGCTTAGAGGGAACCATGAACACTGAAGCTTTCTTT
CASSLEGTMNTEAFF
>TRBV5-8|TRBD1|-|TRBJ1-1
TGTGCCAGCAGTCTGCCCGGTTCGAAGACAGGGGCTGAGAAGAACACTGAAGCTTTCTTT
CASSLPGSKTGAEKNTEAFF
>TRBV5-5|-|-|TRBJ2-5
TGTGCCAGCAGTCACGACGGAGGCCCTCAAGAGACCCAGTACTTC
CASSHDGGPQETQYF
>TRBV6-5|-|-|TRBJ1-3
TGTGCCAGCAGTTCCTCAGGGGCTGGAAACACCATATATTTT
CASSSSGAGNTIYF
>TRBV7-2|-|-|TRBJ1-6
TGTGCCAGCAGCTTACAGGAGTATAATTCACCCCTCCACTTT
CASSLQEYNSPLHF
>TRBV7-9|-|-|TRBJ1-6
TGTGCCAGCAGCATCCGGACAGAGAATTCACCCCTCCACTTT
CASSIRTENSPLHF
>TRBV7-8|-|once|TRBJ1-4
TGTGCCAGCAGCCCCACCGAAGGGGGGAGGGGACTGTTTTTT
CASSPTEGGRGLFF
>TRBV19|-|few|TRBJ2-1
TGTGCCAGTAGTATCCAGGGGGGGGAACAGTTCTTC
CASSIQGGEQFF
>TRBV6-1|TRBD1|-|TRBJ2-6
TGTGCCAGCAGTGCGGGGACAGCTTCCTCTGGGGCCAACGTCCTGACTTTC
CASSAGTASSGANVLTF
>TRBV5-1|-|once|TRBJ2-2
TGCGCCAGCAGCTTAAGTACAGGCCCCGGGGAGCTGTTTTTT
CASSLSTGPGELFF
>TRBV5-6|TRBD2|-|TRBJ2-3
TGTGCCAGCAGAAGTAGCGGGGGGGCGCAAGATACGCAGTATTTT
CASRSSGGAQDTQYF
>TRBV6-9|TRBD2|-|TRBJ2-3
TGTGCCAGCAGTCACCCATCCGGACTAGTCGGGCCTGATACGCAGTATTTT
CASSHPSGLVGPDTQYF
>TRBV5-1|-|-|TRBJ1-1
TGCGCCAGCAGCTCACAGGGGAACACTGAAGCTTTCTTT
CASSSQGNTEAFF
>TRBV7-3|-|-|TRBJ2-2
TGTGCCAGCAGCTTAGGTGGACCGAACACCGGGGAGCTGTTTTTT
CASSLGGPNTGELFF
>TRBV30|-|-|TRBJ1-2
TGTGCCTGGACAGGGATCGCTGTTCCCACTAACTATGGCTACACCTTC
CAWTGIAVPTNYGYTF
>TRBV5-8|TRBD2|-|TRBJ2-1
TGTGCCAGCAGCTCCGCGGGACTAGCCTACAATGAGCAGTTCTTC
CASSSAGLAYNEQFF
>TRBV7-9|-|-|TRBJ1-2
TGTGCCAGCAGCTTTTCGGGCGACAGGCCCTATGGCTACACCTTC
CASSFSGDRPYGYTF
>TRBV7-2|TRBD2|-|TRBJ2-3
TGTGCCAGCAGCTTACAGCGGGGACTCACAGATACGCAGTATTTT
CASSLQRGLTDTQYF
>TRBV11-2|-|-|TRBJ1-1
TGTGCCAGCAGCCCCCACCGGGACACTGAAGCTTTCTTT
CASSPHRDTEAFF
>TRBV19|-|-|TRBJ1-2
TGTGCCAGTAGTCCTCCGGACGGCTATGGCTACACCTTC
CASSPPDGYGYTF
>TRBV7-2|TRBD2|-|TRBJ2-1
TGTGCCAGCAGCCCCCCGGGACTAGCGCGCAATGAGCAGTTCTTC
CASSPPGLARNEQFF
>TRBV30|TRBD1|-|TRBJ2-5
TGTGCCTGGAAGGAACGTTTCGGGCAGGGGGCGCTTCGGGAGACCCAGTACTTC
CAWKERFGQGALRETQYF
>TRBV5-6|-|-|TRBJ2-7
TGTGCCAGCACCCGGACGCAGTTTAGCTCCTACGAGCAGTACTTC
CASTRTQFSSYEQYF
>TRBV9|-|-|TRBJ2-3
TGTGCCAGCAGCGTAGCCACAGAAACAGATACGCAGTATTTT
CASSVATETDTQYF
>TRBV9|-|few|TRBJ1-2
TGTGCCAGCAGCGTAGACGGGACACAGGGTGGCTACACCTTC
CASSVDGTQGGYTF
>TRBV5-1|TRBD2|-|TRBJ2-5
TGCGCCAGCAGCCCGACCGGGACTAGCGGGGGGAAAGAGACCCAGTACTTC
CASSPTGTSGGKETQYF
>TRBV11-3|-|-|TRBJ1-5
TGTGCCAGCAGCTTAGATTATCCGGGGGAAGGCAATCAGCCCCAGCATTTT
CASSLDYPGEGNQPQHF
>TRBV7-2|-|-|TRBJ1-1
TGTGCCAGCAGCTTAGGGACCACTGAAGCTTTCTTT
CASSLGTTEAFF
>TRBV11-2|-|-|TRBJ2-5
TGTGCCAGCGGGGGGGCGGGCGCCAACCTGGAGACCCAGTACTTC
CASGGAGANLETQYF
>TRBV6-5|-|-|TRBJ1-2
TGTGCCACCGTCCCCGGGACACGGGTCGGCTATGGCTACACCTTC
CATVPGTRVGYGYTF
>TRBV4-3|-|-|TRBJ1-5
TGCGCCAGCAGCCAAGCTTCCTATAGCAATCAGCCCCAGCATTTT
CASSQASYSNQPQHF
>TRBV29-1|TRBD1|-|TRBJ1-1
TGCAGCGCAAAACAGGGGTCGAACACTGAAGCTTTCTTT
CSAKQGSNTEAFF
>TRBV27|TRBD1|-|TRBJ2-5
TGTGCCAGCAGCGGGTTTGGGACAGGGCTCCAAGAGACCCAGTACTTC
CASSGFGTGLQETQYF
>TRBV6-1|-|-|TRBJ1-2
TGTGCCAGCAGTACCCCCAGCTCGGCTGACTATGGCTACACCTTC
CASSTPSSADYGYTF
>TRBV11-2|-|-|TRBJ1-2
TGTGCCAGCGGGGAGAACTATGGCTACACCTTC
CASGENYGYTF
>TRBV5-8|TRBD1|-|TRBJ1-5
TGTGCCAGCAGCACAGGGGGCTGGGGCAATCAGCCCCAGCATTTT
CASSTGGWGNQPQHF